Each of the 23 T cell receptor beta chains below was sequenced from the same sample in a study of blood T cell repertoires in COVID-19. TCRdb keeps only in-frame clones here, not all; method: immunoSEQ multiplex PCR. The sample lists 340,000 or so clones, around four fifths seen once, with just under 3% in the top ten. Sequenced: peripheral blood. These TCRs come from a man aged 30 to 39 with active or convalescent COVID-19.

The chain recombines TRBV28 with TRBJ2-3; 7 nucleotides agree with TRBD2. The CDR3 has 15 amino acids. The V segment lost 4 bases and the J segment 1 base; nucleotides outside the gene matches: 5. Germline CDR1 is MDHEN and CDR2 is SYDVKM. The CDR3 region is CASSWTRGGTDTQYF. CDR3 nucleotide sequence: TGTGCCAGCAGTTGGACTAGAGGGGGCACAGATACGCAGTATTTT. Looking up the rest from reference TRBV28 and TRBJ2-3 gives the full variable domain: DVKVTQSSRYLVKRTGEKVFLECVQDMDHENMFWYRQDPGLGLRLIYFSYDVKMKEKGDIPEGYSVSREKKERFSLILESASTNQTSMYLCASSWTRGGTDTQYFGPGTRLTVL.

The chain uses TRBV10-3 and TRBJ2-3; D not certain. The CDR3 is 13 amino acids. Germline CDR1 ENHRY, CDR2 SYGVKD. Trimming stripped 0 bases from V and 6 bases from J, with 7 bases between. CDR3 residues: CAISESPGDTQYF. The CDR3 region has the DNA TGTGCCATCAGTGAGTCGCCAGGCGATACGCAGTATTTT.

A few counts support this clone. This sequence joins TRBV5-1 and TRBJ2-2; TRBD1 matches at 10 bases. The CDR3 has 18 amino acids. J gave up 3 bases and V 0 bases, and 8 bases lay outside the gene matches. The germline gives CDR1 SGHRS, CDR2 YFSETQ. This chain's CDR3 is CASSLDPVGQGYTGELFF. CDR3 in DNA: TGCGCCAGCAGCTTGGATCCGGTGGGACAGGGGTACACCGGGGAGCTGTTTTTT.

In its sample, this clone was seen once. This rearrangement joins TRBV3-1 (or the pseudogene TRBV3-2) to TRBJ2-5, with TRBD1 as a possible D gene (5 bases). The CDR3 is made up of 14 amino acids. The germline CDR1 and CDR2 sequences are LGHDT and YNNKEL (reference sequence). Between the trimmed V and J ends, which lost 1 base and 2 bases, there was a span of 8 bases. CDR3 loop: CASSQGTRQETQYF. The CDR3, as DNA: TGTGCCAGCAGCCAAGGGACACGTCAAGAGACCCAGTACTTC.

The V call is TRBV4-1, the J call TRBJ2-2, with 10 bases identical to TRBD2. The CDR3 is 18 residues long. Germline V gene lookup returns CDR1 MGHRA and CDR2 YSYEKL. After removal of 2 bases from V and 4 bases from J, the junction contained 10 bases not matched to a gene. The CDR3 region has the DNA TGCGCCAGCAGCCAATCGCCCGGGACTAGCGCCTCCACCGGGGAGCTGTTTTTT. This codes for CASSQSPGTSASTGELFF.

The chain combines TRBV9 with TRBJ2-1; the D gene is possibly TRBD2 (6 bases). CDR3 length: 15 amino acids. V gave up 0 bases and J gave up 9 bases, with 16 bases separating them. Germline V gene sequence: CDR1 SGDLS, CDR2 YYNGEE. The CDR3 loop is CASSVAGRSSGEQFF. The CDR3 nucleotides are TGTGCCAGCAGCGTAGCCGGGAGAAGCTCTGGTGAGCAGTTCTTC.

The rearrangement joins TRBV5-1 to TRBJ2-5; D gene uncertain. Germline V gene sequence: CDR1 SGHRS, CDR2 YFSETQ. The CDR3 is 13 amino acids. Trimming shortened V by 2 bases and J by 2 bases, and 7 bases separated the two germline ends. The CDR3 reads CASSLQPQETQYF. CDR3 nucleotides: TGCGCCAGCAGCTTACAGCCTCAAGAGACCCAGTACTTC.

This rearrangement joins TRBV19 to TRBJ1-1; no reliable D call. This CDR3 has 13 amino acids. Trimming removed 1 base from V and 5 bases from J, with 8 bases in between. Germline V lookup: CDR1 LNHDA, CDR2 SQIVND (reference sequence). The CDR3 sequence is CASSIVRGTEAFF. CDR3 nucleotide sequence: TGTGCCAGTAGTATAGTCCGGGGAACTGAAGCTTTCTTT.

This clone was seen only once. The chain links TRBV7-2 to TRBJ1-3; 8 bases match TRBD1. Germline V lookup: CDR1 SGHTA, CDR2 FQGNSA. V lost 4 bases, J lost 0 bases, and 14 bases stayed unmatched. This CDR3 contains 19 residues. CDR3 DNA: TGTGCCAGCAGCTCAATAGGGGGGCAGGGGGCGATCTCTGGAAACACCATATATTTT. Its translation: CASSSIGGQGAISGNTIYF.

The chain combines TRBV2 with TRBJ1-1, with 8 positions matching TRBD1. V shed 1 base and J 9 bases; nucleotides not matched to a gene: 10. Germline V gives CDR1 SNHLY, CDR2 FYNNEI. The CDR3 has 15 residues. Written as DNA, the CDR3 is TGTGCCAGCAGTGAAGTTGGGACAGGAAGCCGCCAAGCTTTCTTT. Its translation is CASSEVGTGSRQAFF.

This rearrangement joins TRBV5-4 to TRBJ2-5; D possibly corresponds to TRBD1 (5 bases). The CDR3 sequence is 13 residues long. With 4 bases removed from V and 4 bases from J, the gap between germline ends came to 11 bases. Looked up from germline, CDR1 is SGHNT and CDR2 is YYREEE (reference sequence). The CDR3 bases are TGTGCCAGCAGCCCTGACAGAGGAGAGACCCAGTACTTC. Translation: CASSPDRGETQYF.

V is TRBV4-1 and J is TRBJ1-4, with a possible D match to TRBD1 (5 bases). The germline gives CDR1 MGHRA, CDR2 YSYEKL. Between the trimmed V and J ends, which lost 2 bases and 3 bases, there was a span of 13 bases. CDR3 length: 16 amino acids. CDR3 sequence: CASSQKPAGSNEKLFF. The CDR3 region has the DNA TGCGCCAGCAGCCAAAAGCCAGCAGGGTCTAATGAAAAACTGTTTTTT.

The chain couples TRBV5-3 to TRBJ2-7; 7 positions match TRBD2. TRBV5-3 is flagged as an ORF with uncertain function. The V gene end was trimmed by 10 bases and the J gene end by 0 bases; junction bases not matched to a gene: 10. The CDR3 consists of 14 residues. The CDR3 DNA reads TGTGCCGCCTCGGGCGGGAGTTACTCCTACGAGCAGTACTTC. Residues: CAASGGSYSYEQYF.

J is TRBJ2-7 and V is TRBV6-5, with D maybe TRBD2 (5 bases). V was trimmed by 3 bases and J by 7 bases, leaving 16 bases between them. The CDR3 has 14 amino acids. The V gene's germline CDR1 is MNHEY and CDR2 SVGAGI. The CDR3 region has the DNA TGTGCCAGCAGTTATCCCGGGCCCTCGGGGGAGCAGTACTTC. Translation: CASSYPGPSGEQYF.

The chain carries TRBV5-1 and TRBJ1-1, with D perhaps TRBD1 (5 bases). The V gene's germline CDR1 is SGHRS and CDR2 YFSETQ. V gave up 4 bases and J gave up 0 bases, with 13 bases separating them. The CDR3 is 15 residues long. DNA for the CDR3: TGCGCCAGCAGCCCACGATCGACAGTGAACACTGAAGCTTTCTTT. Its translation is CASSPRSTVNTEAFF.

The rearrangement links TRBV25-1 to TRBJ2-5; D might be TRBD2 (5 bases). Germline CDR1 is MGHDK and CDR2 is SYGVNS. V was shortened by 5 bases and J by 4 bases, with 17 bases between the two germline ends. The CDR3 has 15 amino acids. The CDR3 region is CASSNVGSMVETQYF. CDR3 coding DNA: TGTGCCAGCAGTAACGTTGGGAGTATGGTAGAGACCCAGTACTTC.

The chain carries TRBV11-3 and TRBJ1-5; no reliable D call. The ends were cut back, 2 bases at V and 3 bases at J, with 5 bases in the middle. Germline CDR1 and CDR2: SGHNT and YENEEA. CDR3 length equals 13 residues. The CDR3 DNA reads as TGTGCCAGCAGCTTAAACAACAATCAGCCCCAGCATTTT. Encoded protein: CASSLNNNQPQHF.

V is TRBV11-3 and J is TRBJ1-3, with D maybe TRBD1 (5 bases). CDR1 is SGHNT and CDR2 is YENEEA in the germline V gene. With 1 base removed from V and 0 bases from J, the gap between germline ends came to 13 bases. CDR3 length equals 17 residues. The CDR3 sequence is CASSLAAGWDSGNTIYF. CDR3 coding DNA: TGTGCCAGCAGCTTAGCTGCAGGGTGGGACTCTGGAAACACCATATATTTT.

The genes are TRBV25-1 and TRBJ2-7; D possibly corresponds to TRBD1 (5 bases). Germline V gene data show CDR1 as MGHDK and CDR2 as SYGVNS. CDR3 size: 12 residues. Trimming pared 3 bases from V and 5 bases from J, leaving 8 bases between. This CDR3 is CASSDPGNEQYF. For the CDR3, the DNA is TGTGCCAGCAGTGATCCAGGGAACGAGCAGTACTTC.

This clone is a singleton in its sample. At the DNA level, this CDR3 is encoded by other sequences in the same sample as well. The CDR3 is CASSRGSYNEQFF. Here the CDR3 DNA reads TGTGCCAGCAGCCGAGGGTCTTACAATGAGCAGTTCTTC. The chain uses TRBV3-1 (or the pseudogene TRBV3-2) and TRBJ2-1, with D maybe TRBD2 (5 bases). Germline values: CDR1 LGHDT, CDR2 YNNKEL (reference sequence). V shed 4 bases and J shed 4 bases, with 8 bases lying between them. The CDR3 spans 13 residues.

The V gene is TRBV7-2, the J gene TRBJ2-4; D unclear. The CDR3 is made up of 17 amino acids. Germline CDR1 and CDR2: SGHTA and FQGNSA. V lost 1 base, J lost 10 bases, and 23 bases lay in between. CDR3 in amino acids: CASSLDHGSAPPVIQYF. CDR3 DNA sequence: TGTGCCAGCAGCTTAGACCACGGGTCGGCCCCCCCGGTGATTCAGTACTTC.

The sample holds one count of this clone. The CDR3 protein is CASSTRDSHEQYF. CDR3 nucleotides: TGTGCCAGTAGTACCCGAGATTCCCACGAGCAGTACTTC. The rearrangement joins TRBV19 to TRBJ2-7; D is ambiguous. Trimming shortened V by 4 bases and J by 5 bases, and 12 bases separated the two germline ends. Germline V CDR1 and CDR2: LNHDA, SQIVND (reference sequence). The CDR3 has 13 amino acids.

The CDR3 DNA sequence: TGTGCCAGCAGCCCGACTAGCGGGGGGGCCGGGAGCCAGTACTTC. Protein: CASSPTSGGAGSQYF. The rearrangement uses TRBV5-4 and TRBJ2-5, with 14 bases aligning to TRBD2. Germline V CDR1 and CDR2: SGHNT, YYREEE (reference sequence). Germline trimming cut 4 bases from V and 10 bases from J; bases unmatched to any gene: 9. The CDR3 is 15 amino acids.